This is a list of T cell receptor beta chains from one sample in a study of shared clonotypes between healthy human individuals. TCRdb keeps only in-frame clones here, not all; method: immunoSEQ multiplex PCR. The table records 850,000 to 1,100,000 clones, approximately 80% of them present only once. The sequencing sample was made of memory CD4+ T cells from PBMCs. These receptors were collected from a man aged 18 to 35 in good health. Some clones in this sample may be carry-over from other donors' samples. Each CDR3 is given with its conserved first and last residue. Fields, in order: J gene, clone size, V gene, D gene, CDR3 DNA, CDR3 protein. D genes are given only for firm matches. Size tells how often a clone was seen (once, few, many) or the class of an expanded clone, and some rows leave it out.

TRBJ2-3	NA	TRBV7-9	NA	TGTGCCAGCAGCCCTCTCTCTTCCACAGATACGCAGTATTTT	CASSPLSSTDTQYF
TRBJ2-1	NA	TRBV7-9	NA	TGTGCCAGCAGCGCCGGATATCATGAGCAGTTCTTC	CASSAGYHEQFF
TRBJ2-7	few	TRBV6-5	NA	TGTGCCAGCAGTTACTCGACGGGTCCGCAGTACTTC	CASSYSTGPQYF
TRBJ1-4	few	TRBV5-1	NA	TGCGCCAGCAGCCGAATCGGACAGAACTATGAAAAACTGTTTTTT	CASSRIGQNYEKLFF
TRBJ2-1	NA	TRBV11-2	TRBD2	TGTGCCAGCAGCCGGACTAGCGGGAGTATGGGTGAGCAGTTCTTC	CASSRTSGSMGEQFF
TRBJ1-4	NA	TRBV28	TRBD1	TGTGCCAGCAGTAGAGGGGGCGAGGGTGAAAAACTGTTTTTT	CASSRGGEGEKLFF
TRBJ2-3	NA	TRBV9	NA	TGTGCCAGCAGCGTAGCTTCGTTTGAGCCAGATACGCAGTATTTT	CASSVASFEPDTQYF
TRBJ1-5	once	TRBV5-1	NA	TGCGCCTGCCCAAACCGGACATCTCTTAGCAATCAGCCCCAGCATTTT	CACPNRTSLSNQPQHF
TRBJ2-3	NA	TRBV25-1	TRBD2	TGTGCCAGCAGTGAATATGAGCTAGCGGGAGCCCGGGGGGATACGCAGTATTTT	CASSEYELAGARGDTQYF
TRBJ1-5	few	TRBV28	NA	TGTGCCACCCGGGGGGGGGCGCCCCAGCATTTT	CATRGGAPQHF
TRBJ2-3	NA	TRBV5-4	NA	TGTGCCAGCAGACAGGGACGGACCACAGATACGCAGTATTTT	CASRQGRTTDTQYF
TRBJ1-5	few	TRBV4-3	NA	TGCGCCAGCAGCCAAGATCGGGTGGGCGGACTTATCCAGCATTTT	CASSQDRVGGLIQHF
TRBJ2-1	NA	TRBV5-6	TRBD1	TGTGCCAGCAGCCCCCTGGACAGGGGGCTAAGGAGTGGGAATGAGCAGTTCTTC	CASSPLDRGLRSGNEQFF
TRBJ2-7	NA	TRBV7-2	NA	TGTGCCAGCAGCTTAGATGGGCGCGACGAGCAGTACTTC	CASSLDGRDEQYF
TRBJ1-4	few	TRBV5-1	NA	TGCGCCAGCTGTACCCTCGGGACGTCGAAAGAAAAACTGTTTTTT	CASCTLGTSKEKLFF
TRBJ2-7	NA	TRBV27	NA	TGTGCCAGCAGTTTATCAGGGCCCGCCTACGAGCAGTACTTC	CASSLSGPAYEQYF
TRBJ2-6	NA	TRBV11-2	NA	TGTGCCAGCAGCGGATTACAGGGAGCGGGGGCCAACGTCCTGACTTTC	CASSGLQGAGANVLTF
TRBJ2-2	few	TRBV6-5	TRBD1	TGTGCCAGCACCCGACAGGGAACCGGGGAGCTGTTTTTT	CASTRQGTGELFF
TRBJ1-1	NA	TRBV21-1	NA	TGTGCCAGCAGCACCTTACACGGGAACACTGAAGCTTTCTTT	CASSTLHGNTEAFF
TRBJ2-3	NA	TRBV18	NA	TGTGCCAGCTCACCAGCCCAGGGGCCCACAGATACGCAGTATTTT	CASSPAQGPTDTQYF
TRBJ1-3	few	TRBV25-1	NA	TGTGCCAGCAGTGATGTGAGAATTGGAAACACCATATATTTT	CASSDVRIGNTIYF
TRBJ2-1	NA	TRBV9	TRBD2	TGTGCCAGCAGCGTAGACGTGCGGGAGATAAATGAGCAGTTCTTC	CASSVDVREINEQFF
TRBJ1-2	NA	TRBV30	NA	TGTGCCTGGAGTGTAACATTTAACTATGGCTACACCTTC	CAWSVTFNYGYTF
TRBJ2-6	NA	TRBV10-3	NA	TGTGCCATCAGTAAGTCTGAAGGGGGTCTCTCTGGGGCCAACGTCCTGACTTTC	CAISKSEGGLSGANVLTF
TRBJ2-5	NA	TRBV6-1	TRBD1	TGTGCCAGCAGTGAGGACTGGGACAGAGAGACCCAGTACTTC	CASSEDWDRETQYF
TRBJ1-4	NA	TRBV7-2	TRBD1	TGTGCCAGCAGCCTCGGACAGGGAAGATCTGGAAAACTGTTTTTT	CASSLGQGRSGKLFF
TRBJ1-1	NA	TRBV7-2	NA	TGTGCCAGCAGCTTAAGAGGACAGCTGAACACTGAAGCTTTCTTT	CASSLRGQLNTEAFF
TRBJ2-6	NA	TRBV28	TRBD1	TGTGCCAGCAGGGTCCAGGGGGCTGGGGCCAACGTCCTGACTTTC	CASRVQGAGANVLTF
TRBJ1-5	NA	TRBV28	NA	TGTGCCAGCAGTTTGGTAGATGGAGAGCCCCAGCATTTT	CASSLVDGEPQHF
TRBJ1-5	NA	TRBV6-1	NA	TGTGCCAGCAGGGGGGATAGGGCCGGCAATCAGCCCCAGCATTTT	CASRGDRAGNQPQHF
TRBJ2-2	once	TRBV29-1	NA	TGCAGCGTTGGGAGTAGGGCCGGGGAGCTGTTTTTT	CSVGSRAGELFF
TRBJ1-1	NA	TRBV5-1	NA	TGCGCCAGCAGCTTAACAGGGTGGGGGAACACTGAAGCTTTCTTT	CASSLTGWGNTEAFF
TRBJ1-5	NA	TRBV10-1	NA	TGCGCCAGCAGGACAGGCTATAGCAATCAGCCCCAGCATTTT	CASRTGYSNQPQHF
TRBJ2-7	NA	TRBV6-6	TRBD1	TGTGCCAGCAGTTCCCGGGGACAGGGGGATTCTTACGAGCAGTACTTC	CASSSRGQGDSYEQYF
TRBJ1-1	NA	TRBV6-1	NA	TGTGCCAGCGATTCGCTCCAGGGCACTGAAGCTTTCTTT	CASDSLQGTEAFF
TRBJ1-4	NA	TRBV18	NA	TGTGCCAGCTCACCAGAGCCCGGTGGGGGAAAACTGTTTTTT	CASSPEPGGGKLFF
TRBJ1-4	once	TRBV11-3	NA	TGTGCCAGCAGCCGAACAACTAATGAAAAACTGTTTTTT	CASSRTTNEKLFF
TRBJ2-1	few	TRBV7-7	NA	TGTGCCAGCAGCTTAGAGCCCAGCTCCTACAATGAGCAGTTCTTC	CASSLEPSSYNEQFF
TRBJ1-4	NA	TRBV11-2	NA	TGTGCCAGCAGCCCCCGGCTTACAGGGTCACGGCTGTTTTTT	CASSPRLTGSRLFF
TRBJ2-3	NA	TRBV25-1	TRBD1	TGTGCCAGCAGGGACGGACAGGGCGAGGTGAGCACAGATACGCAGTATTTT	CASRDGQGEVSTDTQYF
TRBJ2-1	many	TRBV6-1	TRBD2	TGTGCCAGCAGTGAAGTGTCGGGAGGAGTCTATGAGCAGTTCTTC	CASSEVSGGVYEQFF